The 2 T cell receptor beta chains below come from one sample, sequenced in a study of graft-versus-host responses after intestinal transplantation. The authors processed graft tissue to release intraepithelial and lamina propria lymphocytes. Measured with immunoSEQ multiplex PCR; TCRdb has only the in-frame clones, and not every one. This sample has 15,000 to 20,000 clones, with roughly 83% found just once. The material was ileum tissue, obtained about 19 months after intestinal transplantation. The receptors stem from a human patient who received an intestinal transplant, so some T cells may come from the graft donor.

The chain carries TRBV6-5 and TRBJ2-7, with 10 positions matching TRBD2. V was pared by 6 bases and J by 4 bases, with 9 bases of the junction left unmatched. The CDR3 loop spans 15 amino acids. Germline V lookup: CDR1 MNHEY, CDR2 SVGAGI. DNA for the CDR3: TGTGCCAGCAGGCCCGGACTAGCGGACAGATACGAGCAGTACTTC. It translates to CASRPGLADRYEQYF.

CDR3 sequence: CASSNHGQGRAEKLFF. CDR3 coding DNA: TGTGCCAGCAGCAACCATGGACAGGGGAGAGCTGAAAAACTGTTTTTT. The rearrangement joins TRBV5-4 to TRBJ1-4; the match to TRBD1 covers 9 bases. The germline gives CDR1 SGHNT, CDR2 YYREEE (reference sequence). V shed 4 bases, J shed 7 bases, and the junction held 11 bases outside the gene matches. This CDR3 spans 16 amino acids.